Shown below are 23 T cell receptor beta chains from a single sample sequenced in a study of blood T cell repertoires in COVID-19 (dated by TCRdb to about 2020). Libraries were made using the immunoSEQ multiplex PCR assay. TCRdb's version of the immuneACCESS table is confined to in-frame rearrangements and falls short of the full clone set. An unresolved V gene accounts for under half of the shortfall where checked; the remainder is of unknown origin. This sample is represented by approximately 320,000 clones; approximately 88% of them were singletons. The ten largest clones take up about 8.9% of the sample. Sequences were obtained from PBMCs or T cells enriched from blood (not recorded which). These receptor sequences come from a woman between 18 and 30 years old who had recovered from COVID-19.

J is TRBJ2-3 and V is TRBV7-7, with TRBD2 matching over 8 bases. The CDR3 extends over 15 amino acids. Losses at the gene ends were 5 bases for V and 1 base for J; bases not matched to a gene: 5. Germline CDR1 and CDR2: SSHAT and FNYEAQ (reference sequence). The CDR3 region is CASSPGRERTDTQYF. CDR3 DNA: TGTGCCAGCAGCCCCGGGAGGGAGCGCACAGATACGCAGTATTTT.

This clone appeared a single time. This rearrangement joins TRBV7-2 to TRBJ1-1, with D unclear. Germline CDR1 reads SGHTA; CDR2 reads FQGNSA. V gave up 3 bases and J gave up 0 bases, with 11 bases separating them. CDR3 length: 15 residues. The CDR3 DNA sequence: TGTGCCAGCAGCTTTCAGGCGCACCTGAACACTGAAGCTTTCTTT. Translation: CASSFQAHLNTEAFF.

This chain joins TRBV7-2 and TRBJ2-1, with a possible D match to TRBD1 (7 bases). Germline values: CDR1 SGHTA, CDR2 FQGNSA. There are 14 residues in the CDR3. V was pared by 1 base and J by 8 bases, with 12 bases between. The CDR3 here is CASSLETGRYEQFF. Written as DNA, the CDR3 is TGTGCCAGCAGCTTAGAGACAGGGAGGTATGAGCAGTTCTTC.

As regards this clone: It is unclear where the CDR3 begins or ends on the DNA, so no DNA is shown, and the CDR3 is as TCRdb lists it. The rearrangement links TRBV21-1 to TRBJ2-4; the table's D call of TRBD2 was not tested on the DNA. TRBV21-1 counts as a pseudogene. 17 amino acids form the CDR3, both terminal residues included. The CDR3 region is CASSKDVAGGAKNIQYF.

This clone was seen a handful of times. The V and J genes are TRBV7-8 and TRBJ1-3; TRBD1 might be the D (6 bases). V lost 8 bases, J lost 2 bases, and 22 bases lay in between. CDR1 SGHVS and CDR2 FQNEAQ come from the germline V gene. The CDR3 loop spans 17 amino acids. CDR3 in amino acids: CASSPQSLQGAGNTIYF. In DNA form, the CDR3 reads TGTGCCAGCTCCCCCCAATCGTTACAGGGTGCTGGAAACACCATATATTTT.

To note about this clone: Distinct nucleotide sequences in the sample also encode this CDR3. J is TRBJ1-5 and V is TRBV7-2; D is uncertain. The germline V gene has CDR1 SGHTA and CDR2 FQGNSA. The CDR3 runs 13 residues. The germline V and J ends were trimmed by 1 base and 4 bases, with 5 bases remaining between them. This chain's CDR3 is CASSLGRNQPQHF. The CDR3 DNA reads TGTGCCAGCAGCTTAGGCCGGAATCAGCCCCAGCATTTT.

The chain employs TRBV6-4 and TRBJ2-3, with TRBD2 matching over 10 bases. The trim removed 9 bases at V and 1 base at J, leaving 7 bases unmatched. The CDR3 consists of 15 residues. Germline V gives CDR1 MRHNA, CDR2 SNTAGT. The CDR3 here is CASSRTSGGTDTQYF. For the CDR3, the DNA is TGTGCCAGTTCAAGGACTAGCGGTGGCACAGATACGCAGTATTTT.

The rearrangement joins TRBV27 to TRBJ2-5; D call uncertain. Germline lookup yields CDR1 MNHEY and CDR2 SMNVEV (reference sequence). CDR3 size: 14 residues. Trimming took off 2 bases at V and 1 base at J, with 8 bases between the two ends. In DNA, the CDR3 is TGTGCCAGCAGTTTACTGGGCCTCCAAGAGACCCAGTACTTC. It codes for CASSLLGLQETQYF.

The CDR3 bases are TGTGCCAGCAGCCCCCAGAACACTGAAGCTTTCTTT. As protein: CASSPQNTEAFF. The V and J genes are TRBV5-6 and TRBJ1-1; D uncertain. CDR1 is SGHDT, CDR2 YYEEEE, per germline. The CDR3 totals 12 residues. Trimming took off 4 bases at V and 1 base at J, with 5 bases between the two ends.

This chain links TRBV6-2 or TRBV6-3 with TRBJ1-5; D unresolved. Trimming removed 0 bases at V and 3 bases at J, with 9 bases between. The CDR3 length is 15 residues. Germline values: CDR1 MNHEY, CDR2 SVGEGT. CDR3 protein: CASSYSRPNNQPQHF. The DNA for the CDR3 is TGTGCCAGCAGTTACTCCAGGCCGAACAATCAGCCCCAGCATTTT.

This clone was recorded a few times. CDR3 in DNA: TGTGCCAGCACGAGGGAGCGGGGGGGACGTTCGGAGCAGTTCTTC. It translates to CASTRERGGRSEQFF. This rearrangement joins TRBV6-4 to TRBJ2-1; 10 positions agree with TRBD2. V lost 7 bases to trimming and J lost 10 bases; unmatched junction nucleotides: 13. Germline V lookup: CDR1 MRHNA, CDR2 SNTAGT. This CDR3 spans 15 amino acids.

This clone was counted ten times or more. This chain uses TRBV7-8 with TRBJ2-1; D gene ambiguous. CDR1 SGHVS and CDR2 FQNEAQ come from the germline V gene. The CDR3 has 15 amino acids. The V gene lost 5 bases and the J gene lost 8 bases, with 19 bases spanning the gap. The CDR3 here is CASSPRPNRGDEQFF. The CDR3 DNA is TGTGCCAGCAGCCCTCGGCCTAACCGAGGCGATGAGCAGTTCTTC.

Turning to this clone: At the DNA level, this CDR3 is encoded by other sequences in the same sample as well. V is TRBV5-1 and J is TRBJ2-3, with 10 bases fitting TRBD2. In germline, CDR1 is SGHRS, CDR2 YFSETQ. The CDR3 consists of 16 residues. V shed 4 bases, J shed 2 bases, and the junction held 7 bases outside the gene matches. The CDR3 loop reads CASSGRLAGNTDTQYF. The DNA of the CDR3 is TGCGCCAGCAGCGGTCGACTAGCGGGTAACACAGATACGCAGTATTTT.

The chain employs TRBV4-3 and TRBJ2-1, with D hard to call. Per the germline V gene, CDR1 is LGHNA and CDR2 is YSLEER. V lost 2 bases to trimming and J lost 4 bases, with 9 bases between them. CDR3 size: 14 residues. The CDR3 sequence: CASSQNGAYNEQFF. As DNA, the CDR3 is TGCGCCAGCAGCCAAAACGGAGCGTACAATGAGCAGTTCTTC.

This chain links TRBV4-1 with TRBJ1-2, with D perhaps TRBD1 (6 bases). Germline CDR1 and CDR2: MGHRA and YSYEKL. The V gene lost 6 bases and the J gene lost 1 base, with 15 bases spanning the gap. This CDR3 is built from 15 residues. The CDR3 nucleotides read TGCGCCAGCAGACCACGACAGGCGAGTAACTATGGCTACACCTTC. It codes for CASRPRQASNYGYTF.

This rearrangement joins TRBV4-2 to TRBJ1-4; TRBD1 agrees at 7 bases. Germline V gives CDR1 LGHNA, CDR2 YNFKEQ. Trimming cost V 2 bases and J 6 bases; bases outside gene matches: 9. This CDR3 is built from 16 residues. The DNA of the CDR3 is TGTGCCAGCAGCCAATACCCGACAGGGAAGGATGAAAAACTGTTTTTT. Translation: CASSQYPTGKDEKLFF.

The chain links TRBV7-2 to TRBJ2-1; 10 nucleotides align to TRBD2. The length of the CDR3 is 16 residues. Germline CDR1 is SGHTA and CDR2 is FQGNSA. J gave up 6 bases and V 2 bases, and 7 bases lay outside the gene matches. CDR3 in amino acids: CASSLFLAGAANEQFF. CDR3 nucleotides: TGTGCCAGCAGCTTATTCCTAGCGGGAGCCGCCAATGAGCAGTTCTTC.

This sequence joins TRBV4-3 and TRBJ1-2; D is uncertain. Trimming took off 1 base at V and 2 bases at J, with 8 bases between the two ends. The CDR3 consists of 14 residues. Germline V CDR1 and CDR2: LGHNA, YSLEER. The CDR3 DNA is TGCGCCAGCAGCCAAGTGACAAGGAACTATGGCTACACCTTC. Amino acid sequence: CASSQVTRNYGYTF.

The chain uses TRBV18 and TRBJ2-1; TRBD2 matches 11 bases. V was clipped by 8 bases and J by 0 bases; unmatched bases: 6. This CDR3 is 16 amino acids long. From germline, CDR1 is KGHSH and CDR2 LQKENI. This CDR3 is CASHGLAGSSYNEQFF. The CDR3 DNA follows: TGTGCCAGCCACGGACTAGCGGGTAGCTCCTACAATGAGCAGTTCTTC. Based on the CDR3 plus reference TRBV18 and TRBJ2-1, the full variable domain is NAGVMQNPRHLVRRRGQEARLRCSPMKGHSHVYWYRQLPEEGLKFMVYLQKENIIDESGMPKERFSAEFPKEGPSILRIQQVVRGDSAAYFCASHGLAGSSYNEQFFGPGTRLTVL.

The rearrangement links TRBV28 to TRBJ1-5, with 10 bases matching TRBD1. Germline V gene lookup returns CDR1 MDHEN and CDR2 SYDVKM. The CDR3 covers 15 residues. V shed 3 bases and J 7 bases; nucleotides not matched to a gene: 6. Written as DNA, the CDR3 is TGTGCCAGCAGTTTTTCCGGGGACAGGGGACAGCCCCAGCATTTT. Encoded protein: CASSFSGDRGQPQHF. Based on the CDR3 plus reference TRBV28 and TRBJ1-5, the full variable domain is DVKVTQSSRYLVKRTGEKVFLECVQDMDHENMFWYRQDPGLGLRLIYFSYDVKMKEKGDIPEGYSVSREKKERFSLILESASTNQTSMYLCASSFSGDRGQPQHFGDGTRLSIL.

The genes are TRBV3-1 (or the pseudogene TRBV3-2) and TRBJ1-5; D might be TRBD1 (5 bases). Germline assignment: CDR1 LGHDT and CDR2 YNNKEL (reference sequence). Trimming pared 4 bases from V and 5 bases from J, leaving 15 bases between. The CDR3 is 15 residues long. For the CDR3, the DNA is TGTGCCAGCAGCCGACTGGGTAGGGACTATCAGCCCCAGCATTTT. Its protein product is CASSRLGRDYQPQHF.

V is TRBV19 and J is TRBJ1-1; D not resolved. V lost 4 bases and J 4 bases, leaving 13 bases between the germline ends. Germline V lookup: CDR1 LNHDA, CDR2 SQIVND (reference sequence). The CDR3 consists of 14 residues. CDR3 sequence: CASSTTGEGTEAFF. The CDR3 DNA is TGTGCCAGTAGTACGACTGGGGAGGGCACTGAAGCTTTCTTT.

The CDR3 region has the DNA TGCGCCAGCAGCGCAAGACAGGGTCTGGACACTGAAGCTTTCTTT. It is translated as CASSARQGLDTEAFF. This rearrangement joins TRBV4-3 to TRBJ1-1; 7 nucleotides line up with TRBD1. Trimming took 5 bases from V and 3 from J; bases not matched to a gene: 9. Germline V gives CDR1 LGHNA, CDR2 YSLEER. This CDR3 comprises 15 residues.